The present entry profiles one T cell receptor (beta chain) with its context. Antigen specificity is unknown. The assay was immunoSEQ multiplex PCR, and TCRdb's table has in-frame clones only and misses some. The sample has approximately 26,000 clones; 65% to 90% are singletons. This entry comes from a study of T cell clonotyping in hematopoietic cell transplantation. Study observations and caveats: Cells were unsorted, so CD4 and CD8 contributions were not separated. Recipient TCR diversity dropped after transplant; expanded clonotypes rose from day 30 to 180. Broader posttransplant TCR repertoire diversity was predicted by graft donor and pretransplant recipient Inverse Simpson Index values.

The time point here: recipient sample about 28 days before transplant, after cytoreduction. Recipient blood drawn about 28 days pretransplant and days 30, 100, 180 after. Germline loops: CDR1 SGHRS, CDR2 YFSETQ. This CDR3 is 15 amino acids long. The ends were cut back, 6 bases at V and 3 bases at J, with 19 bases in the middle. The TCR was taken from a woman between 55 and 75 years old with acute myeloid leukemia. Some clones in this sample may be carry-over from other donors' samples. The input for sequencing was peripheral blood mononuclear cells, taken before stem cell transplant. The gene calls are TRBV5-1 and TRBJ2-7, with D possibly being TRBD2 (7 bases). In DNA form, the CDR3 reads TGCGCCAGCACCGACCCCGCGGGGGCCGGCTACGAGCAGTACTTC. Residues: CASTDPAGAGYEQYF.